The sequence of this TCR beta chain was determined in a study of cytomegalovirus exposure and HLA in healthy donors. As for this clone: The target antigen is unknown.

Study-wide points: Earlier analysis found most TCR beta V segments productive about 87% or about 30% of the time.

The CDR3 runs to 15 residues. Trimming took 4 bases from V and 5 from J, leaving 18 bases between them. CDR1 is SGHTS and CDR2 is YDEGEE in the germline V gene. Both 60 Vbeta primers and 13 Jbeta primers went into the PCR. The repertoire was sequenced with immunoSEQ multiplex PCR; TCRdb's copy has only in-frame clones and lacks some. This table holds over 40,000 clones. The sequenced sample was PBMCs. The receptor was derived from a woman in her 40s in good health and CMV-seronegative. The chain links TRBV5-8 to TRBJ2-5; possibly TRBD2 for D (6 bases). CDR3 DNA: TGTGCCAGCAGCGTCGGGACCTCTGGGGGGGAGACCCAGTACTTC. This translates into CASSVGTSGGETQYF.